A selection of T cell receptor beta chains follows, all from one sample in a study of blood T cells in healthy people across ages. TCRdb re-analysed the 5' RACE reads in MiXCR, keeping a single row per CDR3 protein. The table lists about 780,000 distinct CDR3 sequences, roughly 24% of them singletons. These data also featured in a second study, about T cells of mothers and their children.

The sample comprised blood. Receptor source: a boy younger than 18 in good health. Each CDR3 is given with its conserved first and last residue. Fields, in order: CDR3 length, clone size, V gene, D gene, J gene, CDR3 protein, CDR3 DNA. D genes are given only for firm matches. Part of the rows lack a size; the others show once, few, many or a class for expanded clones.

16	NA	TRBV6-1	NA	TRBJ2-1	CASSELRGEYNVEQFF	TGTGCCAGCAGTGAATTGAGGGGTGAATACAATGTTGAGCAGTTCTTC
13	NA	TRBV11-2	TRBD2	TRBJ2-5	CASSLRRGGPQYF	TGTGCCAGCAGCTTGAGGCGGGGGGGCCCCCAGTACTTC
13	NA	TRBV12-3/TRBV12-4	NA	TRBJ2-1	CASSLALAGRRFF	TGTGCCAGCAGTTTAGCGCTGGCGGGCCGGCGGTTCTTC
18	NA	TRBV6-2/TRBV6-3	TRBD2	TRBJ2-1	CASSFPLLAGGPRNEQFF	TGTGCCAGCAGCTTCCCCTTACTAGCGGGAGGGCCTAGGAATGAGCAGTTCTTC
15	few	TRBV20-1	NA	TRBJ1-5	CSATGQKYSNQPQHF	TGCAGTGCCACAGGACAGAAATATAGCAATCAGCCCCAGCATTTT
15	NA	TRBV7-3	TRBD1	TRBJ2-7	CAGSLDRASSYEQYF	TGTGCCGGCAGCTTAGACAGGGCGAGCTCCTACGAGCAGTACTTC
12	few	TRBV12-3/TRBV12-4	NA	TRBJ1-2	CASSVSMIGYTF	TGTGCCAGCAGTGTGTCGATGATTGGCTACACCTTC
15	few	TRBV7-2	NA	TRBJ1-1	CASSPFALEGTEAFF	TGTGCCAGCAGCCCGTTCGCCCTCGAGGGCACTGAAGCTTTCTTT
15	NA	TRBV3-1	TRBD2	TRBJ2-7	CASSFGTSGYYEQYF	TGTGCCAGCAGCTTCGGGACTAGCGGATACTACGAGCAGTACTTC
15	NA	TRBV20-1	TRBD1	TRBJ1-3	CSAPRQGWAGNTIYF	TGCAGTGCTCCCCGACAGGGATGGGCTGGAAACACCATATATTTT
14	NA	TRBV12-3/TRBV12-4	NA	TRBJ1-1	CASRTYRVNTEAFF	TGTGCCAGCCGGACCTACAGGGTCAACACTGAAGCTTTCTTT
15	few	TRBV20-1	TRBD2	TRBJ2-5	CSASLAGRVRETQYF	TGCAGTGCGAGCCTAGCGGGGAGAGTCCGGGAGACCCAGTACTTC
16	few	TRBV4-2	NA	TRBJ2-7	CASSQVVWDTSYKQYF	TGTGCCAGCAGCCAAGTAGTGTGGGATACCTCCTACAAGCAGTACTTC
16	NA	TRBV14	TRBD1	TRBJ2-1	CASSQAVTGEFDEQFF	TGTGCCAGCAGCCAAGCTGTGACAGGGGAATTCGATGAGCAGTTCTTC
13	NA	TRBV18	NA	TRBJ2-2	CASSPQTPTELFF	TGTGCCAGCTCACCACAAACGCCTACGGAGCTGTTTTTT
13	few	TRBV27	NA	TRBJ2-7	CASSSVKPYEQYF	TGTGCCAGCAGTTCCGTTAAGCCCTACGAGCAGTACTTC
12	once	TRBV6-6	NA	TRBJ1-1	CASTSGVTEAFF	TGTGCCAGCACTTCAGGGGTGACTGAAGCTTTCTTT
19	few	TRBV4-2	NA	TRBJ1-4	CASSQAPVRRFPTNEKLFF	TGTGCCAGCAGCCAAGCGCCCGTGCGCAGGTTCCCAACTAATGAAAAACTGTTTTTT
17	NA	TRBV4-1	NA	TRBJ1-6	CASSQGGSRSLDSPLHF	TGCGCCAGCAGCCAAGGGGGCAGTCGGTCCCTCGATTCACCCCTCCACTTT
12	few	TRBV14	NA	TRBJ2-5	CASGVNQETQYF	TGTGCCAGCGGGGTAAACCAAGAGACCCAGTACTTC
14	NA	TRBV12-3/TRBV12-4	NA	TRBJ1-2	CASSFGNRGYGYTF	TGTGCCAGCAGTTTTGGTAATAGGGGTTATGGCTACACCTTC
16	NA	TRBV5-1	TRBD1	TRBJ2-2	CASSWDRGSNTGELFF	TGCGCCAGCAGCTGGGACAGGGGATCCAACACCGGGGAGCTGTTTTTT
14	NA	TRBV5-1	NA	TRBJ2-1	CASSSRDGYNEQFF	TGCGCCAGCAGCTCCCGGGACGGCTACAATGAGCAGTTCTTC
14	NA	TRBV29-1	NA	TRBJ2-7	CSVRPGLQSPEQYF	TGCAGCGTTAGGCCGGGACTCCAATCCCCCGAGCAGTACTTC
15	NA	TRBV28	NA	TRBJ2-3	CASSPKGLFTDTQYF	TGTGCCAGCTCCCCAAAAGGACTATTCACAGATACGCAGTATTTT
14	NA	TRBV5-4	NA	TRBJ2-4	CASSLKEAKNIQYF	TGTGCCAGCAGCTTGAAGGAAGCCAAAAACATTCAGTACTTC
16	NA	TRBV7-9	NA	TRBJ2-5	CASSPPGGDPQETQYF	TGTGCCAGCAGCCCTCCCGGCGGGGACCCTCAAGAGACCCAGTACTTC
15	NA	TRBV6-6	NA	TRBJ2-1	CASSGTGPRGNEQFF	TGTGCCAGCAGTGGGACCGGGCCACGGGGCAATGAGCAGTTCTTC
14	NA	TRBV7-9	NA	TRBJ1-4	CASSMTAHNEKLFF	TGTGCCAGCAGCATGACCGCTCATAATGAAAAACTGTTTTTT
16	NA	TRBV12-3/TRBV12-4	NA	TRBJ1-3	CASSPITAAVGNTIYF	TGTGCCAGCAGCCCCATCACAGCCGCGGTTGGAAACACCATATATTTT
16	few	TRBV14	NA	TRBJ2-2	CASSHLKGRGPGELFF	TGTGCCAGCAGCCACCTAAAGGGGCGGGGTCCCGGGGAGCTGTTTTTT
14	NA	TRBV10-3	TRBD2	TRBJ2-1	CAISESLAGDEQFF	TGTGCCATCAGTGAGTCACTAGCGGGAGATGAGCAGTTCTTC
18	few	TRBV5-1	NA	TRBJ1-6	CASSLGGRTSSYNSPLHF	TGCGCCAGCAGCTTGGGGGGCAGGACGAGCTCCTATAATTCACCCCTCCACTTT
13	NA	TRBV29-1	TRBD2	TRBJ2-7	CSVVAGGLYEQYF	TGCAGCGTCGTAGCGGGGGGGCTCTACGAGCAGTACTTC
16	NA	TRBV20-1	TRBD2	TRBJ2-7	CSASHLAGGLSYEQYF	TGCAGTGCTAGCCACCTAGCGGGGGGCCTCTCCTACGAGCAGTACTTC
14	few	TRBV18	TRBD1	TRBJ2-4	CASSPQDRENIQYF	TGTGCCAGCTCACCACAGGACAGGGAAAACATTCAGTACTTC
14	NA	TRBV6-6	NA	TRBJ1-6	CASSQPRDNSPLHF	TGTGCCAGCAGTCAACCCCGGGATAATTCACCCCTCCACTTT
14	NA	TRBV5-4	NA	TRBJ1-4	CASSCGGNNEKLFF	TGTGCCAGCAGCTGCGGGGGGAATAATGAAAAACTGTTTTTT
13	NA	TRBV20-1	TRBD1	TRBJ2-7	CSAEYRGVFEQYF	TGCAGTGCAGAATACAGGGGGGTGTTCGAGCAGTACTTC
16	few	TRBV5-1	TRBD2	TRBJ2-1	CASSLGSGGGYNEQFF	TGCGCCAGCAGCTTGGGGTCCGGCGGGGGGTACAATGAGCAGTTCTTC
13	NA	TRBV7-6	NA	TRBJ2-7	CATTGPRSSEQYF	TGTGCCACCACGGGACCCCGCTCTTCCGAGCAGTACTTC
15	few	TRBV7-3	TRBD1	TRBJ2-2	CASSKIRGQSGELFF	TGTGCCAGCAGCAAGATCAGGGGGCAGAGCGGGGAGCTGTTTTTT
14	few	TRBV10-2	NA	TRBJ2-5	CASSEDTQWETQYF	TGCGCCAGCAGTGAAGACACGCAATGGGAGACCCAGTACTTC
16	few	TRBV9	NA	TRBJ2-2	CASSVVPGGDTGELFF	TGTGCCAGCAGCGTAGTCCCAGGAGGGGATACCGGGGAGCTGTTTTTT
17	NA	TRBV12-3/TRBV12-4	NA	TRBJ1-2	CASSFQGLAKLRDGYTF	TGTGCCAGCAGTTTCCAGGGGTTGGCAAAACTAAGGGATGGCTACACCTTC